This T cell receptor beta chain was retrieved from a study of blood T cells in healthy people across ages. The CDR3 is made up of 15 amino acids. Sample-barcoded 5' priming and a J-beta primer mix drove a second PCR of about 6 to 12 cycles. Using its own MiXCR run on the 5' RACE reads, TCRdb lists one record per CDR3 protein. The data contain around 1,500,000 distinct CDR3 sequences, around two fifths of them singletons. This sequence originates from a young woman in good health. The gene calls are TRBV21-1 and TRBJ2-5; TRBD1, the table's D call, was not compared with the DNA. TRBV21-1 is classified as a pseudogene. The sample was blood. CDR3 sequence (DNA): TGTGCCAGCAGCCCGGGAGTTACTTGGGACAATGAGCAGTACTTC. Protein: CASSPGVTWDNEQYF.